This TCR beta chain comes out of a study of follicular helper T cells after annual influenza vaccination. This CDR3 is built from 14 residues. The germline gives CDR1 KGHSH, CDR2 LQKENI. V was clipped by 1 base and J by 3 bases, with 9 bases between them. Indicated time point: 2015-2016 season, 7 days after influenza vaccination. Adults received seasonal inactivated influenza vaccine, with sorted blood CD4 subsets sequenced before and after. This table comes from immunoSEQ multiplex PCR, and its TCRdb copy is limited to in-frame clones, with some not included. The repertoire holds approximately 10,000 clones, 83% seen once, with 0.3% to 0.5% in the top ten. This clone was counted a single time.

The sequence was collected from an adult who received the influenza vaccine. Here the sequenced sample was CXCR5- memory CD4+ T cells sorted from blood, taken 7 days after influenza vaccination. The chain joins TRBV18 to TRBJ1-1; the D gene is possibly TRBD1 (5 bases). This chain's CDR3 is CASSPLEGYTEAFF. The CDR3 region has the DNA TGTGCCAGCTCACCACTGGAGGGGTACACTGAAGCTTTCTTT. Supplemented by reference TRBV18 and TRBJ1-1, the full variable domain reads NAGVMQNPRHLVRRRGQEARLRCSPMKGHSHVYWYRQLPEEGLKFMVYLQKENIIDESGMPKERFSAEFPKEGPSILRIQQVVRGDSAAYFCASSPLEGYTEAFFGQGTRLTVV.